This T cell receptor (beta chain) was captured in a study of T cells in localized non-small cell lung cancer. Lung tissue at least 2 cm from the tumor margin was confirmed free of atypia. The method was immunoSEQ multiplex PCR; TCRdb's version includes in-frame clones alone and lacks a portion of them. The table has under 1,200 clones, around 30% seen once. Points from the study as a whole: Adjacent lung was found to contain a median about 55 of the top 100 tumor clones. Adjacent uninvolved lung tissue had the highest T cell clonality, exceeding tumor. Because researchers sequenced only one region of the tumor, heterogeneity is still possible.

As concerns this clone: The antigen is not known.

The source is a female donor at least 60 years old with stage I lung adenocarcinoma. The starting material was normal lung tissue next to the tumor, obtained before any cancer treatment.

As DNA, the CDR3 is TGTGCCAGTAGGGCTGGCGGGGAGCTGTTTTTT. Its protein product is CASRAGGELFF. J is TRBJ2-2 and V is TRBV19; D uncertain. The V and J ends lost 6 bases and 7 bases respectively, with 6 bases between them. This CDR3 spans 11 amino acids. Germline V gives CDR1 LNHDA, CDR2 SQIVND (reference sequence).